A selection of T cell receptor beta chains follows, all from one sample in a study of cytomegalovirus exposure and HLA in healthy donors. Measured with immunoSEQ multiplex PCR; TCRdb has only the in-frame clones, and not every one. The sample consists of about 140,000 clones, approximately 90% of them appearing once. Sequenced material: PBMCs. These receptor sequences come from a man aged 18 to 29 in good health and CMV-seronegative. Each CDR3 is given with its conserved first and last residue. A D gene is named only where the DNA matches it firmly. Size tells how often a clone was seen (once, few, many) or the class of an expanded clone, and some rows leave it out.

V gene	J gene	clone size	D gene	CDR3 DNA	CDR3 protein
TRBV27	TRBJ2-7	NA	TRBD1	TGTGCCAGCAGTCGGACCCTGGGACAGAGCTACGAGCAGTACTTC	CASSRTLGQSYEQYF
TRBV2	TRBJ2-1	NA	NA	TGTGCCAGCAGTGACCTTGGCCATGAGCAGTTCTTC	CASSDLGHEQFF
TRBV7-9	TRBJ1-1	NA	NA	TGTGCCAGCAGCTACACCCGGGGGAACACTGAAGCTTTCTTT	CASSYTRGNTEAFF
TRBV29-1	TRBJ2-3	NA	NA	TGCAGCGTTGAAGTGACTTCTGCAGATACGCAGTATTTT	CSVEVTSADTQYF
TRBV9	TRBJ1-2	NA	NA	TGTGCCAGCAGCGTAGATCCAGGGTCGCGCGGCTACACCTTC	CASSVDPGSRGYTF
TRBV6-5	TRBJ2-7	few	NA	TGTGCCAGCAGGATCCGGGACACCTCCTACGAGCAGTACTTC	CASRIRDTSYEQYF
TRBV9	TRBJ1-2	NA	NA	TGTGCCAGCAGCGTAGTAGGGGTGGGCAGACTTGGCTACACCTTC	CASSVVGVGRLGYTF
TRBV10-3	TRBJ1-2	NA	NA	TGTGCCATCAGTGAGTCCTTAGACACCTACACCTTC	CAISESLDTYTF
TRBV4-2	TRBJ2-5	NA	NA	TGTGCCAGCAGCCAAGGGGAGGAAGAGACCCAGTACTTC	CASSQGEEETQYF
TRBV7-2	TRBJ2-1	few	TRBD2	TGTGCCAGCAGCTGGACCGGGACTAGCGGGTCTGAGCAGTTCTTC	CASSWTGTSGSEQFF
TRBV27	TRBJ2-7	NA	NA	TGTGCCAGCAGTTTCCCCGTAGACATCGGATACGAGCAGTACTTC	CASSFPVDIGYEQYF